This T cell receptor (beta chain) comes out of a study of identical twins. Whole-study findings and limits: Among monozygotic twins, out-of-frame TCR alpha sharing exceeded what models predicted.

This clonotype has a single count. Its antigen is undetermined. Because it lacks the conserved phenylalanine or tryptophan at the end, this CDR3 is likely a read error. Each CDR3 protein gets one entry after TCRdb re-called the 5' RACE reads with MiXCR. The sample contains some 1,600,000 distinct CDR3 sequences, about 30% of which appear only once. Trimming left V 6 bases short and J 3 bases short, with 12 bases between. CDR3 length: 13 amino acids. Germline CDR1 DFQATT, CDR2 SNEGSKA (reference sequence). The TCR originated in a newborn girl in good health. What was sequenced was cord blood. This chain links TRBV20-1 with TRBJ2-1; D is perhaps TRBD2 (5 bases). Here the CDR3 reads CSAERTNYNEQFL. The CDR3 nucleotides read TGCAGTGCCGAGCGGACCAACTACAATGAGCAGTTCTTA.